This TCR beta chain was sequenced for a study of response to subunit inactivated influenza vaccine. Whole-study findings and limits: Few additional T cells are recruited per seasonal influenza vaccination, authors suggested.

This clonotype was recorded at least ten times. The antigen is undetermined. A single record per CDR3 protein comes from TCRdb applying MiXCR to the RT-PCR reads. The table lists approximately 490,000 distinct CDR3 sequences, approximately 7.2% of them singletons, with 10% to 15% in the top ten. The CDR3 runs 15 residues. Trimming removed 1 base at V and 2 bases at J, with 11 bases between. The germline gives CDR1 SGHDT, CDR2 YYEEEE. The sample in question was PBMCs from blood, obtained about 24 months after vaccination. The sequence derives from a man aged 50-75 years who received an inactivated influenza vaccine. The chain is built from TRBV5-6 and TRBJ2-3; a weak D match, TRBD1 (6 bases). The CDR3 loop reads CASSLYGQTTDTQYF. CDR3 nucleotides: TGTGCCAGCAGCTTGTACGGACAGACCACAGATACGCAGTATTTT.